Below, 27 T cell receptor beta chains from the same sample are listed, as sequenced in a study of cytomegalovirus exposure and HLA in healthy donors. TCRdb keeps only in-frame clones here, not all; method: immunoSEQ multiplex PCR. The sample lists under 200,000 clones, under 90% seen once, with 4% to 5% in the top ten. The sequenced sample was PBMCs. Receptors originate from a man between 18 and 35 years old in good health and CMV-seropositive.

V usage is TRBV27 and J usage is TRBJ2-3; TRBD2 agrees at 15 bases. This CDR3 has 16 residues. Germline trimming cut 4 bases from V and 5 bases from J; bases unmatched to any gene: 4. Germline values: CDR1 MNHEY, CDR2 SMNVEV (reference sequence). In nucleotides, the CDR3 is TGTGCCAGCAGTTCTTGGACTAGCGGGAGGGTAGATACGCAGTATTTT. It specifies CASSSWTSGRVDTQYF.

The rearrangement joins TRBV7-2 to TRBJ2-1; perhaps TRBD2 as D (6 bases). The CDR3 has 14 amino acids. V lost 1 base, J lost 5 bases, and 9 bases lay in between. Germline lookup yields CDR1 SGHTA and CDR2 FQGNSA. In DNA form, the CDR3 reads TGTGCCAGCAGCTTAGGACTAGTGAACAATGAGCAGTTCTTC. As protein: CASSLGLVNNEQFF.

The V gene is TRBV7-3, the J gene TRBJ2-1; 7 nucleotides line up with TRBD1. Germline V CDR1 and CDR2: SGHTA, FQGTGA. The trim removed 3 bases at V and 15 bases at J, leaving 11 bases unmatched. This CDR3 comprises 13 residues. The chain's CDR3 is CASSFDRDADLFF. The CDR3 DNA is TGTGCCAGCAGCTTCGACAGGGATGCGGATCTGTTCTTC.

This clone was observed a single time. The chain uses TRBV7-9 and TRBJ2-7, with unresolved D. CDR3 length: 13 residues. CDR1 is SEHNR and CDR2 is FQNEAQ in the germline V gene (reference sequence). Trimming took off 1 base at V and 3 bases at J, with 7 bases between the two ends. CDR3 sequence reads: CASSLDPNYEQYF. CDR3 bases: TGTGCCAGCAGCTTAGATCCCAACTACGAGCAGTACTTC.

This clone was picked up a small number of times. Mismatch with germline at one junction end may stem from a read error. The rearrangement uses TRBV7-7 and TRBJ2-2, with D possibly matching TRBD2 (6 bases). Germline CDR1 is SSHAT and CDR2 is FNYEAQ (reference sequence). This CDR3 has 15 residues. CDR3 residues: CASSSTVGGAGELFF. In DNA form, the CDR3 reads TGTGCTAGCAGCTCCACGGTTGGAGGGGCCGGGGAGCTGTTTTTT. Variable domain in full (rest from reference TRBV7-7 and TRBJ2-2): GAGVSQSPRYKVTKRGQDVTLRCDPISSHATLYWYQQALGQGPEFLTYFNYEAQPDKSGLPSDRFSAERPEGSISTLTIQRTEQRDSAMYRCASSSTVGGAGELFFGEGSRLTVL.

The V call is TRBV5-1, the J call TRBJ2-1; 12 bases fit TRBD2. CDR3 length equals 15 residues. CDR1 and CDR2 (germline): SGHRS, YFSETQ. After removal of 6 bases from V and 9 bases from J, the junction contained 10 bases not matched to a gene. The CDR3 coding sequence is TGCGCCAGCAAGGTCGATACTAGCGGGAGGTCTGAGCAGTTCTTC. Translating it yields CASKVDTSGRSEQFF.

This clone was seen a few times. The CDR3: CALGLGIYEQYF. The DNA of the CDR3 is TGTGCCTTAGGACTAGGGATCTACGAGCAGTACTTC. The rearrangement links TRBV30 to TRBJ2-7; 7 nucleotides agree with TRBD2. The germline V gene has CDR1 GTSNPN and CDR2 SVGIG (reference sequence). V was pared by 7 bases and J by 3 bases, with 6 bases of the junction left unmatched. This CDR3 has 12 residues.

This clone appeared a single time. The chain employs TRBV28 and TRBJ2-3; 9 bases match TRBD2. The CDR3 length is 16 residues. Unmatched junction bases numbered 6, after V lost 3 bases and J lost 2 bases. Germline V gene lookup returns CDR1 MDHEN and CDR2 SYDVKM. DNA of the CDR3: TGTGCCAGCAGTTTTGGGTCTAGCGGGATCACAGATACGCAGTATTTT. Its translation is CASSFGSSGITDTQYF.

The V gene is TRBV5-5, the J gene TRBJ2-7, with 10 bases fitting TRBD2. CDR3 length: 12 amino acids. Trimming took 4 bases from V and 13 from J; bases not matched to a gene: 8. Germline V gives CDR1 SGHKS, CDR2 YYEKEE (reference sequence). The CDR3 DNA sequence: TGTGCCAGCAGCCCGAGGACTAGCGGAGGCTACTTC. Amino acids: CASSPRTSGGYF. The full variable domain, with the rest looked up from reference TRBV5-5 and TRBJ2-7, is DAGVTQSPTHLIKTRGQQVTLRCSPISGHKSVSWYQQVLGQGPQFIFQYYEKEERGRGNFPDRFSARQFPNYSSELNVNALLLGDSALYLCASSPRTSGGYFGPGTRLTVT.

The CDR3 DNA follows: TGTGCCTGTTCGTTGGGCAGCTCTAACTATGGCTACACCTTC. It encodes CACSLGSSNYGYTF. This chain uses TRBV7-8 with TRBJ1-2; D is unresolved. CDR3 length: 14 amino acids. Trimming cost V 11 bases and J 0 bases, with 16 bases left between them. CDR1 is SGHVS, CDR2 FQNEAQ, per germline.

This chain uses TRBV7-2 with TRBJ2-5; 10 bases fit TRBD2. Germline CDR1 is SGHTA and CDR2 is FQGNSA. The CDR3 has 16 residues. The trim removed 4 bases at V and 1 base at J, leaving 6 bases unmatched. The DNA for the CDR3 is TGTGCCAGCAGCTACCGGACTAGCGGTCTCCAAGAGACCCAGTACTTC. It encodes CASSYRTSGLQETQYF.

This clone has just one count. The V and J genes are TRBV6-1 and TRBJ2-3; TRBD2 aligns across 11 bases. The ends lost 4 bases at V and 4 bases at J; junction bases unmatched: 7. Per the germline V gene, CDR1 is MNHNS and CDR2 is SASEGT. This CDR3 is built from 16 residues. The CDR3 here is CASSARLAGNADTQYF. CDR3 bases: TGTGCCAGCAGTGCCCGACTAGCGGGGAACGCAGATACGCAGTATTTT.

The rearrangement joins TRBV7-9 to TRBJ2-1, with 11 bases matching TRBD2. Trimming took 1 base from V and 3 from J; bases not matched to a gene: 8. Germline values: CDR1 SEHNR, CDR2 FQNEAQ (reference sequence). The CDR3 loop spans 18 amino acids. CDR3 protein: CASSLGFRTSGLYNEQFF. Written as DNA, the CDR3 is TGTGCCAGCAGCTTAGGGTTTCGGACTAGCGGGCTCTACAATGAGCAGTTCTTC. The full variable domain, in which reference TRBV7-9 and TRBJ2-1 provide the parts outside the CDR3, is DTGVSQNPRHKITKRGQNVTFRCDPISEHNRLYWYRQTLGQGPEFLTYFQNEAQLEKSRLLSDRFSAERPKGSFSTLEIQRTEQGDSAMYLCASSLGFRTSGLYNEQFFGPGTRLTVL.

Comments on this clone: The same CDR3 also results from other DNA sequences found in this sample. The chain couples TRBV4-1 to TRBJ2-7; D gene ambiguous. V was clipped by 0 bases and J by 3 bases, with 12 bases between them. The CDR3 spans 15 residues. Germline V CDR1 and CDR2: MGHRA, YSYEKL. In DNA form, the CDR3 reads TGCGCCAGCAGCCAAGAGTCAGGCCGAAACTACGAGCAGTACTTC. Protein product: CASSQESGRNYEQYF.

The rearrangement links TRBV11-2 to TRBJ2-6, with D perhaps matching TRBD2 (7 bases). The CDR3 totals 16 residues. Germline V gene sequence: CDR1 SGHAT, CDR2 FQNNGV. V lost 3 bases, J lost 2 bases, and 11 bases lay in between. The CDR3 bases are TGTGCCAGCAGCTTGGGGGGGCAACCTGGGGCCAACGTCCTGACTTTC. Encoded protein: CASSLGGQPGANVLTF.

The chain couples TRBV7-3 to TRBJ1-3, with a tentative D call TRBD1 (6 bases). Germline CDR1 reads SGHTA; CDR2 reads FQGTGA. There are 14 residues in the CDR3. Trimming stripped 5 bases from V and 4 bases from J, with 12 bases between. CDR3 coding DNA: TGTGCCAGCAGCCGAGGGGGGGACGGAAACACCATATATTTT. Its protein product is CASSRGGDGNTIYF.

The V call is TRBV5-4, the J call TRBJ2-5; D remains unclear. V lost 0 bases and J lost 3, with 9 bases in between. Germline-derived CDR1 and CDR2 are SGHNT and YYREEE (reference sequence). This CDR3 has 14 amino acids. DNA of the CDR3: TGTGCCAGCAGCTTGGATAGCACGGAAGAGACCCAGTACTTC. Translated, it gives CASSLDSTEETQYF.

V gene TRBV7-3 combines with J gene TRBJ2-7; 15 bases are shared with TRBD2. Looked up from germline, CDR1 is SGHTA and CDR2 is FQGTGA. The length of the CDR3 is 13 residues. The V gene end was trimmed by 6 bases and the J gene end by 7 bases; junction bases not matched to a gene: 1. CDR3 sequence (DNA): TGTGCCAGCAGGGGACTAGCGGGAGGAGAGCAGTACTTC. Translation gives CASRGLAGGEQYF.

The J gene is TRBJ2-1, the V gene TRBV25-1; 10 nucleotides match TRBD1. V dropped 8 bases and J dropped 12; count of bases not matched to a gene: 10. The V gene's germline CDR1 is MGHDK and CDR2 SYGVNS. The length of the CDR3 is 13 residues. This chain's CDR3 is CASGGQGGSGQFF. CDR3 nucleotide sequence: TGTGCCAGCGGCGGACAGGGGGGTTCAGGGCAGTTCTTC.

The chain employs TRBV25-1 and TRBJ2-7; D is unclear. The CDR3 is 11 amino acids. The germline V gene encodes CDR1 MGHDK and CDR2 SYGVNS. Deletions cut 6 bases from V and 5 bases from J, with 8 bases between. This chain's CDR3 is CASRIVNEQYF. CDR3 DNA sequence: TGTGCCAGCAGAATAGTTAACGAGCAGTACTTC.

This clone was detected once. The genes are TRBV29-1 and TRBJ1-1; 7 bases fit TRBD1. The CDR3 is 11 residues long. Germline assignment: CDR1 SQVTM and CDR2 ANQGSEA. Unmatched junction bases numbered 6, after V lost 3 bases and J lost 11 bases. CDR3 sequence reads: CSVEGQLEAFF. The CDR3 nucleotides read TGCAGCGTTGAGGGACAGCTTGAGGCTTTCTTT.

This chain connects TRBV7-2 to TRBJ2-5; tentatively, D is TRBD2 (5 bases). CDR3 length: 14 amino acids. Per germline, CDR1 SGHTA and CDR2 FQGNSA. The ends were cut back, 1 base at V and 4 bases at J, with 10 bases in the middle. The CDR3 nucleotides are TGTGCCAGCAGCTTAGGAGGGAACCGAGAGACCCAGTACTTC. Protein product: CASSLGGNRETQYF.

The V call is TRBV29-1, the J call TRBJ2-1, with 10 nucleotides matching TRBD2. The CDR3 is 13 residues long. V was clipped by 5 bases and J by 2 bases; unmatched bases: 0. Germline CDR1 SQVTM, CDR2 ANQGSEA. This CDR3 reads CSVTSGTYNEQFF. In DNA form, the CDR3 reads TGCAGCGTTACTAGCGGGACCTACAATGAGCAGTTCTTC.

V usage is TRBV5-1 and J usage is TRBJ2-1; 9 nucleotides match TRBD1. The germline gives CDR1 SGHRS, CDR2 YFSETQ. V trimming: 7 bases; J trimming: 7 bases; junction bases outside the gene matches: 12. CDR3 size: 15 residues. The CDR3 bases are TGCGCCAGCGTTCCAGGGACAGGGCATTTAAATGAGCAGTTCTTC. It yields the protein CASVPGTGHLNEQFF. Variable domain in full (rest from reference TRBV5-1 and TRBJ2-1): KAGVTQTPRYLIKTRGQQVTLSCSPISGHRSVSWYQQTPGQGLQFLFEYFSETQRNKGNFPGRFSGRQFSNSRSEMNVSTLELGDSALYLCASVPGTGHLNEQFFGPGTRLTVL.

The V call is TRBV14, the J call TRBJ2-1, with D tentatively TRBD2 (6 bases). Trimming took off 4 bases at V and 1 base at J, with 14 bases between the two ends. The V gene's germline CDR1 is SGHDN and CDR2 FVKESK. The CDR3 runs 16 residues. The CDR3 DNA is TGTGCCAGCAGCCCCTTAGCGGAGGGGTCCTACAATGAGCAGTTCTTC. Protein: CASSPLAEGSYNEQFF.

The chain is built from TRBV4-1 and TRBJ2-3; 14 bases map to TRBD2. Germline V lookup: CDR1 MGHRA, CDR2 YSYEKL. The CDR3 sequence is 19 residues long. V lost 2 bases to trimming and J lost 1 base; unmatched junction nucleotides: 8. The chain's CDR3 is CASSQRPGLAGDGTDTQYF. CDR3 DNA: TGCGCCAGCAGCCAAAGGCCGGGACTAGCGGGAGATGGCACAGATACGCAGTATTTT.

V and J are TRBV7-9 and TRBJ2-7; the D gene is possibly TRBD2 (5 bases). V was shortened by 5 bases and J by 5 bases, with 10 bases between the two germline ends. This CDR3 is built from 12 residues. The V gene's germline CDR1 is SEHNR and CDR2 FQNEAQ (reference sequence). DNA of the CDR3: TGTGCCAGCAGCCTAGGACTCGACGAGCAGTACTTC. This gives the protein CASSLGLDEQYF.